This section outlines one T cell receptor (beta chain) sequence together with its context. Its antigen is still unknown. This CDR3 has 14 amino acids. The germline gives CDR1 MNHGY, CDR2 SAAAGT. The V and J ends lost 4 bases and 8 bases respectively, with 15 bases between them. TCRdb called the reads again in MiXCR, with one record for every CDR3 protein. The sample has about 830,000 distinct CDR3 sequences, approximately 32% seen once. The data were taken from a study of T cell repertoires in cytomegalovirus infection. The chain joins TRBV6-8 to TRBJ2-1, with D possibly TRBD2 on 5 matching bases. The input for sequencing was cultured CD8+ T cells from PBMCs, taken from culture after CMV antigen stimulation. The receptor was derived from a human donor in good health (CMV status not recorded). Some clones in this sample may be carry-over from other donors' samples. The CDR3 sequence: CASSFSSPGDEQFF. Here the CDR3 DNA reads TGTGCCAGCAGTTTCAGCTCTCCCGGGGATGAGCAGTTCTTC.